The 9 T cell receptor beta chains presented below share a single source sample, sequenced in a study of CD8 T cells in ankylosing spondylitis. TCRdb redid the calling of the 5' RACE reads with MiXCR, one entry per CDR3 protein. Among more than 150,000 distinct CDR3 sequences listed, roughly 20% were seen once. The sequencing input was blood, either unsorted or a sorted T cell fraction (not recorded which). These receptors came from a male donor under 30 with ankylosing spondylitis or in good health (not recorded which).

V gene TRBV6-2 or TRBV6-3 combines with J gene TRBJ1-2; 11 nucleotides line up with TRBD1. Germline V lookup: CDR1 MNHEY, CDR2 SVGEGT. CDR3 length: 13 residues. J lost 14 bases, V lost 7 bases, and 12 bases had no gene match. This CDR3 reads CASTHPGDRGYTF. The CDR3 DNA follows: TGTGCCAGCACCCACCCAGGGGACAGGGGGTATACCTTC.

This clonotype was seen at least ten times. The chain joins TRBV18 to TRBJ2-5, with D possibly being TRBD1 or TRBD2 (5 bases each). Deletions cut 4 bases from V and 5 bases from J, with 17 bases between. CDR3 size: 15 residues. Germline V gene data show CDR1 as KGHSH and CDR2 as LQKENI. The CDR3 coding sequence is TGTGCCAGCTCACTACGGGACGGTACTCCGGAGACCCAGTACTTC. It codes for CASSLRDGTPETQYF.

This clonotype came up many times. The rearrangement joins TRBV29-1 to TRBJ1-1; D gene ambiguous. Germline assignment: CDR1 SQVTM and CDR2 ANQGSEA. The germline V and J ends were trimmed by 4 bases and 7 bases, with 19 bases remaining between them. This CDR3 region has 14 residues. CDR3 bases: TGCAGCGTTGCAGGCATCACGAAGAGACTTGAAGCTTTCTTT. Its protein is CSVAGITKRLEAFF.

The chain combines TRBV5-1 with TRBJ2-3; D is unclear. V was cut by 3 bases and J by 0 bases, with 8 bases left in between. The CDR3 sequence is 14 residues long. Germline V gene sequence: CDR1 SGHRS, CDR2 YFSETQ. DNA of the CDR3: TGCGCCAGCAGCTCCGGAGTGAGCACAGATACGCAGTATTTT. This translates into CASSSGVSTDTQYF.

This rearrangement joins TRBV12-3 or TRBV12-4 to TRBJ1-3, with a possible D match to TRBD1 (6 bases). There are 14 residues in the CDR3. Trimming removed 5 bases at V and 3 bases at J, with 11 bases between. The CDR3 here is CASSQTGGGNTIYF. As DNA, the CDR3 is TGTGCCAGCAGTCAGACAGGAGGTGGAAACACCATATATTTT.

This clonotype was observed many times. This chain connects TRBV7-9 to TRBJ2-3; possibly TRBD2 for D (6 bases). CDR1 is SEHNR, CDR2 FQNEAQ, per germline (reference sequence). With 3 bases removed from V and 4 bases from J, the gap between germline ends came to 20 bases. The CDR3 runs 17 residues. The CDR3, as DNA: TGTGCCAGCAGCTTTGTCAGGTCCTCGGGAGTGGCAGATACGCAGTATTTT. As protein: CASSFVRSSGVADTQYF.

This clonotype has more than one count but fewer than ten. The chain combines TRBV10-3 with TRBJ2-1, with 13 positions matching TRBD2. The CDR3 is made up of 14 amino acids. Germline V gene lookup returns CDR1 ENHRY and CDR2 SYGVKD. Trimming cost V 8 bases and J 7 bases; bases outside gene matches: 5. The CDR3: CAIGTSGIWNEQFF. The CDR3 nucleotides are TGTGCCATCGGGACTAGCGGGATTTGGAATGAGCAGTTCTTC.

This clonotype was detected ten times or more. The rearrangement links TRBV7-2 to TRBJ2-3; D is uncertain. V gave up 6 bases and J gave up 6 bases, with 10 bases separating them. Germline V gene data show CDR1 as SGHTA and CDR2 as FQGNSA. The CDR3 loop spans 12 amino acids. The DNA of the CDR3 is TGTGCCAGCAGTCCCGGGCCGGATACGCAGTATTTT. Translation gives CASSPGPDTQYF. The full variable domain, completed using reference TRBV7-2 and TRBJ2-3, is GAGVSQSPSNKVTEKGKDVELRCDPISGHTALYWYRQSLGQGLEFLIYFQGNSAPDKSGLPSDRFSAERTGGSVSTLTIQRTQQEDSAVYLCASSPGPDTQYFGPGTRLTVL.

The table lists this clonotype with a few counts. V usage is TRBV6-6 and J usage is TRBJ2-7, with 10 bases identical to TRBD2. Germline CDR1 reads MNHNY; CDR2 reads SVGAGI (reference sequence). The CDR3 runs 14 residues. V was pared by 4 bases and J by 5 bases, with 5 bases of the junction left unmatched. Here the CDR3 DNA reads TGTGCCAGCAGTTCTGGACTAGCGGTTAACGAGCAGTACTTC. It specifies CASSSGLAVNEQYF.